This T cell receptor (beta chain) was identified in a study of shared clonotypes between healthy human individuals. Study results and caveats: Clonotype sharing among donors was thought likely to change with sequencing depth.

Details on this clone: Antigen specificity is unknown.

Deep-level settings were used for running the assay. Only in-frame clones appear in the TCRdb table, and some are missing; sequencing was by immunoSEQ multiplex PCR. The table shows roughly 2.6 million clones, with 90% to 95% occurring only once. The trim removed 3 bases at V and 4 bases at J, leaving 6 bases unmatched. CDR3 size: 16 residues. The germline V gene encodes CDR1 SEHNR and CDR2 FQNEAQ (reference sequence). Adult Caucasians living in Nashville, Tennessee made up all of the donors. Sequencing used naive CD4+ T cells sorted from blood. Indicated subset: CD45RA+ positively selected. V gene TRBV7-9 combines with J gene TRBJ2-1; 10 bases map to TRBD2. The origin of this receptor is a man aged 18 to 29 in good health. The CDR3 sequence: CASSLGLAGVYNEQFF. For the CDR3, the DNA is TGTGCCAGCAGCTTGGGGCTAGCGGGAGTATACAATGAGCAGTTCTTC.